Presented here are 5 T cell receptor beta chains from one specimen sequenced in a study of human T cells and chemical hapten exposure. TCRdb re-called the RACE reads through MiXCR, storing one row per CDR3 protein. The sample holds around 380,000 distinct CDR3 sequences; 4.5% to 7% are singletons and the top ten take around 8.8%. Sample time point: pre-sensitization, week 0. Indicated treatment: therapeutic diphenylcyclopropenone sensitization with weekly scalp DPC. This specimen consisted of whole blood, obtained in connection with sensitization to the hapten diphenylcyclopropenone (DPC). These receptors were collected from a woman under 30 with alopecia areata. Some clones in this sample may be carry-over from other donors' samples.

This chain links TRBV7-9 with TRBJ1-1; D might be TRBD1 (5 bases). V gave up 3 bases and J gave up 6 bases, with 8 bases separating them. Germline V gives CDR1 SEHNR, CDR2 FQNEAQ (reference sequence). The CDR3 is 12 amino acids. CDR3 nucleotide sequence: TGTGCCAGCAGCTTTTCGGGACCTGAAGCTTTCTTT. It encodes CASSFSGPEAFF.

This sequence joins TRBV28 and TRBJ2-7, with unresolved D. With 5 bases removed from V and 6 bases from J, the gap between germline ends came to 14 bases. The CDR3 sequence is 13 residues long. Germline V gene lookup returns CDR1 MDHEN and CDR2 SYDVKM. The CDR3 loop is CASSVEPASEQYF. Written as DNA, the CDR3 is TGTGCCAGCAGTGTCGAGCCCGCGAGCGAGCAGTACTTC.

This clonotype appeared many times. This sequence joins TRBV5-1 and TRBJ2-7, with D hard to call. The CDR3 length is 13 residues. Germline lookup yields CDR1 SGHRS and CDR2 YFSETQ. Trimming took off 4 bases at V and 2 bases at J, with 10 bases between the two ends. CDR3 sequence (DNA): TGCGCCAGCAGCCAGTCAGGAACCTACGAGCAGTACTTC. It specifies CASSQSGTYEQYF.

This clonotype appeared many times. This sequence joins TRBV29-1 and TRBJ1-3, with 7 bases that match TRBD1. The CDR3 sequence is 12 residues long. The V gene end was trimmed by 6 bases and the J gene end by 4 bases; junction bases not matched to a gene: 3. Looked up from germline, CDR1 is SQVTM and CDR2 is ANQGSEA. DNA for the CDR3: TGCAGCGTCGGGACAGTAGGAAACACCATATATTTT. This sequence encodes CSVGTVGNTIYF.

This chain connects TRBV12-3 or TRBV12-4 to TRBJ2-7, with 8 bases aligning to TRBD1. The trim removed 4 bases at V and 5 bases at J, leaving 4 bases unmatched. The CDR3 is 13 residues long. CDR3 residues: CASSSQGANEQYF. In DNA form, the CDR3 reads TGTGCCAGCAGTTCTCAGGGGGCAAACGAGCAGTACTTC.